Presented here are 12 T cell receptor beta chains from one specimen sequenced in a study of Ad26.COV2.S vaccination and SARS-CoV-2 variants. Sample treatment: about 20 received Ad26.COV2.S at low or high dose, single or two shots; a few received placebo; per-sample allocation not given. Collection of samples fell on day 63 after the first vaccine or placebo injection. Assay used: immunoSEQ multiplex PCR; TCRdb lists only in-frame clones, some missing. The sample holds about 350,000 clones, 70% to 90% seen once. Sequenced material: peripheral blood, taken in a trial of Ad26.COV2.S vaccine versus placebo. The receptors stem from a person aged 18-65 years who received the Ad26.COV2.S COVID-19 vaccine or a placebo.

The genes are TRBV13 and TRBJ1-2; D remains unclear. The germline CDR1 and CDR2 sequences are PRHDT and FYEKMQ (reference sequence). Deletions cut 3 bases from V and 3 bases from J, with 8 bases between. The CDR3 contains 13 residues. The CDR3 coding sequence is TGTGCCAGCAGCTTGACATCGTACTATGGCTACACCTTC. Its protein product is CASSLTSYYGYTF.

This chain connects TRBV14 to TRBJ2-7; D perhaps matches TRBD1 (5 bases). CDR1 SGHDN and CDR2 FVKESK come from the germline V gene. The CDR3 is 12 residues long. V was pared by 1 base and J by 6 bases, with 7 bases between. CDR3 region: CASSQGRAEQYF. CDR3 DNA: TGTGCCAGCAGCCAAGGCAGGGCCGAGCAGTACTTC.

The chain recombines TRBV7-9 with TRBJ2-5; 9 nucleotides line up with TRBD1. With V trimmed by 6 bases and J by 3 bases, 14 bases remained unmatched. The V gene's germline CDR1 is SEHNR and CDR2 FQNEAQ (reference sequence). The CDR3 loop spans 17 amino acids. The CDR3 nucleotides are TGTGCCAGCAGTCATACCCGCACCGGGACAGGGAAAGAGACCCAGTACTTC. This gives the protein CASSHTRTGTGKETQYF.

The chain uses TRBV24-1 and TRBJ2-1, with TRBD2 matching 11 bases. CDR1 and CDR2 from the germline V gene are KGHDR and SFDVKD. The CDR3 totals 15 residues. The ends lost 5 bases at V and 5 bases at J; junction bases unmatched: 4. In DNA form, the CDR3 reads TGTGCCACCAGTGGGGGGACTAGCGGCAACAATGAGCAGTTCTTC. Its protein is CATSGGTSGNNEQFF.

This clone is a singleton in its sample. The gene calls are TRBV7-2 and TRBJ2-1; 10 positions agree with TRBD2. The CDR3 contains 16 residues. V dropped 5 bases and J dropped 10; count of bases not matched to a gene: 14. Per germline, CDR1 SGHTA and CDR2 FQGNSA. The CDR3 DNA sequence: TGTGCCAGCAGCGCCCTCCCCCCTAGCGGGAGAGAAGAGCAGTTCTTC. Its protein is CASSALPPSGREEQFF.

The chain is built from TRBV9 and TRBJ1-3; weak D call: TRBD1 (6 bases). Trimming left V 1 base short and J 0 bases short, with 11 bases between. This CDR3 has 16 residues. Germline V gene sequence: CDR1 SGDLS, CDR2 YYNGEE. This CDR3 reads CASSVNRARSGNTIYF. In DNA, the CDR3 is TGTGCCAGCAGCGTAAACAGGGCTCGCTCTGGAAACACCATATATTTT.

V is TRBV28 and J is TRBJ1-2; no firm D call. The V gene's germline CDR1 is MDHEN and CDR2 SYDVKM. V lost 6 bases and J lost 8, with 16 bases in between. The CDR3 totals 13 residues. This CDR3 reads CASSFGVAKGYTF. The DNA of the CDR3 is TGTGCCAGCAGCTTCGGGGTAGCTAAAGGCTACACCTTC.

This clone was counted between two and nine times. This chain's CDR3 is CASSLDRDKSNTGELFF. Written as DNA, the CDR3 is TGTGCCAGCAGCTTAGATAGGGATAAATCGAACACCGGGGAGCTGTTTTTT. The chain recombines TRBV11-2 with TRBJ2-2, with D hard to call. Germline V gives CDR1 SGHAT, CDR2 FQNNGV. The CDR3 has 17 amino acids. Between the trimmed V and J ends, which lost 0 bases and 0 bases, there was a span of 11 bases.

The chain uses TRBV3-1 (or the pseudogene TRBV3-2) and TRBJ1-3, with 7 bases fitting TRBD1. CDR3 length: 15 residues. V lost 3 bases and J lost 0; bases outside the gene matches: 2. Germline CDR1 LGHDT, CDR2 YNNKEL (reference sequence). As DNA, the CDR3 is TGTGCCAGCAGCCAGCCAGGGGGCTCTGGAAACACCATATATTTT. Amino acids: CASSQPGGSGNTIYF.

This chain uses TRBV28 with TRBJ2-1, with D possibly being TRBD2 (6 bases). Trimming took 2 bases from V and 9 from J, leaving 20 bases between them. CDR1 and CDR2 (germline): MDHEN, SYDVKM. This CDR3 contains 16 residues. The CDR3 bases are TGTGCCAGCAGTTTAGAACTAGCTTCAGGGTTAAGTGAGCAGTTCTTC. Translation: CASSLELASGLSEQFF. The entire variable domain, with the rest obtained from reference TRBV28 and TRBJ2-1, is as follows: DVKVTQSSRYLVKRTGEKVFLECVQDMDHENMFWYRQDPGLGLRLIYFSYDVKMKEKGDIPEGYSVSREKKERFSLILESASTNQTSMYLCASSLELASGLSEQFFGPGTRLTVL.

V gene TRBV29-1 combines with J gene TRBJ2-1; D is unclear. This CDR3 comprises 12 residues. Germline CDR1 reads SQVTM; CDR2 reads ANQGSEA. The V and J ends lost 4 bases and 7 bases respectively, with 11 bases between them. The CDR3 nucleotides read TGCAGCGTTGGTAGCCAGACTAATGAGCAGTTCTTC. Translating it yields CSVGSQTNEQFF.

The V gene is TRBV7-9, the J gene TRBJ2-7, with D possibly TRBD1 on 6 matching bases. The CDR3 covers 16 residues. Trimming removed 5 bases at V and 0 bases at J, with 17 bases between. In germline, CDR1 is SEHNR, CDR2 FQNEAQ (reference sequence). The CDR3 coding sequence is TGTGCCAGCAGCCCCCGACAGGCCACCAGCTCCTACGAGCAGTACTTC. Encoded protein: CASSPRQATSSYEQYF.